The subject of this entry is one TCR beta chain. Its antigen is still unknown. Base qualities were left out, and no much larger clone turns up one base away. Here V drops 5 bases and J drops 5 bases, and the junction holds 7 bases not matched to any gene. Including cysteine and phenylalanine, the CDR3 has 15 amino acids. The entry retains the CDR3 DNA only, 45 bases that are in frame from base 1. CDR1 and CDR2 are read off the germline V gene as SGHVS and FNYEAQ. The immunoSEQ Assay was used to sequence TCRbeta CDR3 regions. After extraction, genomic DNA underwent amplification by bias-controlled multiplex PCR, followed by high-throughput sequencing. The paper's processing steps were these. To quantify the absolute abundance of every unique TCRbeta CDR3 region, sequences were collapsed and filtered. T cell fraction was estimated by normalization of TCRbeta template counts to usable DNA, with usable DNA being measured through amplification of reference genes present in all nucleated cells. Repertoire TCRs were annotated as SARS-CoV-2-specific by exact matching of V gene, CDR3 amino acid sequence and J gene to a known reactive TCR set. The reference SARS-CoV-2 TCR set came from MIRA and was filtered for enrichment in COVID-19-positive ImmuneCODE repertoires, removing public or cross-reactive TCRs. Using the MIRA antigens, annotated TCRs were further analysed by specific ORF or by position within an ORF. Depth was the summed frequency of annotated unique rearrangements, while breadth was defined as annotated unique rearrangements over total unique productive rearrangements. Two-sided Wilcoxon rank-sum tests were used to compare TCR breadth between groups. Held by TCRdb, this immuneACCESS table contains in-frame sequences only and omits some clones. Under half of the omission traces to an unresolved V gene where checked; the cause of the rest is unknown. The V and J calls and clone size are taken from that table; D and trimming were inferred from the DNA. The table for this sample lists around 240,000 clones; more than 75% of them were counted only once. The top ten clonotypes cover roughly 10% of the sample.

These data come from a study of Ad26.COV2.S vaccination and SARS-CoV-2 variants (dated by TCRdb to the early 2020s). Regarding the study in general: Donors in the vaccine arm were drawn from COV1001, a multicentre, randomized, double-blind, placebo-controlled phase I-IIa trial testing Ad26.COV2.S in healthy adults. Trial participants were randomized into five groups of five, in which low-dose or high-dose Ad26.COV2.S was given once or twice, or placebo was given on both occasions. The TCR-sequenced set comprised about 32 samples: some 20 Ad26.COV2.S vaccine recipients, 5 placebo recipients and 8 SARS-CoV-2 convalescent individuals. Investigators did not know the trial group allocation while performing experiments and assessing outcomes. The specificity and breadth of SARS-CoV-2-reactive T cell receptors after Ad26.COV2.S vaccination were assessed by TCRbeta repertoire sequencing. Dosing of Ad26.COV2.S was intramuscular, at either 5x10^10 or 1x10^11 viral particles, delivered as one shot or as two shots spaced 56 days apart. Study-wide findings and limitations: After vaccination, spike-specific CD8+ and CD4+ T cell responses were reported to show substantial breadth. It was noted by the authors that total T cell responses may have been underestimated by the TCR breadth and depth analyses. Ad26.COV2.S recipients had higher spike-specific TCR breadth than placebo recipients (P = 0.0014). The study was not powered for comparison of responses between vaccine doses or regimens. Vaccine and placebo recipients had comparable non-spike TCR breadth, which fits with the vaccine containing only spike.

This specimen's treatment or condition label, per the study, means: around 19 received Ad26.COV2.S at low or high dose, single or two shots; a few received placebo; per-sample allocation not given. Repertoires of vaccine and placebo recipients were sequenced from samples collected on day 63 after the first injection. Between 29 July and 7 August 2020, Cohort 1b enrolled some 25 adults aged 18-55 years at one site in Boston, USA. Ad26.COV2.S was a replication-incompetent adenovirus type 26 vector that expressed a prefusion-stabilized SARS-CoV-2 spike protein derived from the original Wuhan strain. The sequence derives from a person aged 18-60 years who received the Ad26.COV2.S COVID-19 vaccine or a placebo. This specimen consisted of peripheral blood, obtained in a trial of Ad26.COV2.S vaccine versus placebo. The chain is assembled from TRBV7-6 and TRBJ2-1, and 9 junction bases match TRBD1. The DNA is TGTGCCAGCAGCCCGACGGGACAGGGCAACAATGAGCAGTTCTTC. It translates to CASSPTGQGNNEQFF.